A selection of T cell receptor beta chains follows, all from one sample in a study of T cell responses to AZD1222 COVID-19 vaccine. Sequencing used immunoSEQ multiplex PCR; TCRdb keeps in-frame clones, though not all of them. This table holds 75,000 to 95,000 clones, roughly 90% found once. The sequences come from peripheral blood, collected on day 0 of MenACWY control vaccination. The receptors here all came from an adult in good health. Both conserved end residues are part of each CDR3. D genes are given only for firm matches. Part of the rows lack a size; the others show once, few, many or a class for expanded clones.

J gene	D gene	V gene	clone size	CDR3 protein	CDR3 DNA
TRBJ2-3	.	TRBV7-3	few	CASSDTTDTQYF	TGTGCCAGCAGCGACACCACAGATACGCAGTATTTT
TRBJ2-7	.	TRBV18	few	CASSHRDIPYEQYF	TGTGCCAGCTCCCACCGGGACATCCCCTACGAGCAGTACTTC
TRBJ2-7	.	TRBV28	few	CASSSRPGYYEQYF	TGTGCCAGCAGTTCCAGACCCGGATACTACGAGCAGTACTTC
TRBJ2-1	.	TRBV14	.	CASTSMGFNEQFF	TGTGCCAGCACCTCAATGGGGTTCAATGAGCAGTTCTTC
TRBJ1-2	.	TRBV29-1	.	CSVEEVGGRVGYGYTF	TGCAGCGTTGAAGAAGTTGGGGGCAGGGTTGGCTATGGCTACACCTTC
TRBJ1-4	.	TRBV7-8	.	CASSLWFERTVNEKLFF	TGTGCCAGCAGCTTATGGTTTGAGAGGACAGTCAATGAAAAACTGTTTTTT
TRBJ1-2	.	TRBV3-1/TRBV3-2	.	CASSQAGMVGYTF	TGTGCCAGCAGCCAAGCAGGGATGGTTGGCTACACCTTC
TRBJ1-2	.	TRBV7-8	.	CASSSDTHNYGYTF	TGTGCCAGCAGCTCGGACACCCATAACTATGGCTACACCTTC
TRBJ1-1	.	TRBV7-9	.	CASSLGMMNTEAFF	TGTGCCAGCAGCTTAGGCATGATGAACACTGAAGCTTTCTTT
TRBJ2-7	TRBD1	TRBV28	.	CASSPSGQGAKEQYF	TGTGCCAGCAGTCCCTCAGGACAGGGGGCTAAAGAGCAGTACTTC
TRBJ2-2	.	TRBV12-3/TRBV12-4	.	CASSPGLPGELFF	TGTGCCAGCAGCCCCGGACTACCCGGGGAGCTGTTTTTT
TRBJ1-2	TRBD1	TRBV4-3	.	CASSQDQLPGQGPRGYTF	TGCGCCAGCAGCCAAGATCAATTACCGGGACAGGGGCCGAGAGGCTACACCTTC
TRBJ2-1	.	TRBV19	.	CASSPPTGDANEQFF	TGTGCCAGTAGTCCCCCGACCGGGGATGCCAATGAGCAGTTCTTC
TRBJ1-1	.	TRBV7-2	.	CASSHPQGSPGDTEAFF	TGTGCCAGCAGCCACCCTCAGGGTTCTCCCGGGGACACTGAAGCTTTCTTT
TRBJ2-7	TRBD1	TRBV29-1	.	CSVEGTGTGINEQYF	TGCAGCGTTGAGGGTACCGGGACAGGGATAAACGAGCAGTACTTC
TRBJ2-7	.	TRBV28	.	CASSVSVGEYYEQYF	TGTGCCAGCAGTGTATCGGTGGGGGAATACTACGAGCAGTACTTC
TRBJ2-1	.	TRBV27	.	CASSGTAGDFYNEQFF	TGTGCCAGCAGTGGGACAGCGGGGGACTTCTACAATGAGCAGTTCTTC
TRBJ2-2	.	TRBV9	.	CASSVVGGGAGELFF	TGTGCCAGCAGCGTAGTCGGCGGGGGCGCCGGGGAGCTGTTTTTT
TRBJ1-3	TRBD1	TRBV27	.	CASSAAGTGGNTIYF	TGTGCCAGCAGCGCGGCCGGGACAGGGGGAAACACCATATATTTT
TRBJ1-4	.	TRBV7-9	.	CASSLGVGNEKLFF	TGTGCCAGCAGCTTAGGTGTAGGGAATGAAAAACTGTTTTTT
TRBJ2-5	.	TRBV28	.	CASTRGGAGQETQYF	TGTGCCAGCACCCGAGGGGGGGCTGGCCAAGAGACCCAGTACTTC
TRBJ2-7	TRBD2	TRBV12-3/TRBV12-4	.	CASSLGGGYEQYF	TGTGCCAGCAGTTTAGGCGGGGGCTACGAGCAGTACTTC
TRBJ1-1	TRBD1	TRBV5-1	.	CASSLGQGRNTEAFF	TGCGCCAGCAGCTTGGGACAGGGGCGTAACACTGAAGCTTTCTTT
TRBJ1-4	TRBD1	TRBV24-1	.	CATSDMTGVWEKLFF	TGTGCCACCAGTGATATGACAGGGGTATGGGAAAAACTGTTTTTT
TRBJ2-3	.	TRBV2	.	CASSYQNTQYF	TGTGCCAGCAGTTATCAGAATACGCAGTATTTT
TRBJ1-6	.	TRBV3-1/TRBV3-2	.	CASSQKGPQNSPLHF	TGTGCCAGCAGCCAAAAGGGGCCGCAGAATTCACCCCTCCACTTT
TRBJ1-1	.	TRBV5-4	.	CASSWRGANTEAFF	TGTGCCAGCAGCTGGAGAGGGGCGAACACTGAAGCTTTCTTT
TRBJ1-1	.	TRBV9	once	CASSTGYTEAFF	TGTGCCAGCTCAACCGGATACACTGAAGCTTTCTTT